The entry that follows covers one TCR beta chain sequence. What it binds is unknown. The CDR3 is made up of 16 amino acids. The V gene lost 0 bases and the J gene lost 4 bases, with 16 bases spanning the gap. Germline lookup yields CDR1 SGHRS and CDR2 YFSETQ. This sample is part of a study of shared clonotypes between healthy human individuals. About the research overall: Donors were a couple of women and a few men aged 18 to 49.

For each subset, genomic DNA was distributed in equal portions over several immunoSEQ plates. Profiled with immunoSEQ multiplex PCR; TCRdb holds only in-frame clones, not every one. The sample lists 2 million to 2.5 million clones, approximately 96% occurring once. Findings of the study overall: Sorted-subset sequencing, rarefaction showed, was incomplete despite large depth.

Healthy HIV-negative adults without recent acute infections or vaccinations served as donors. This sequence joins TRBV5-1 and TRBJ2-5; D is perhaps TRBD2 (6 bases). What was sequenced was naive CD4+ T cells sorted from blood. Stated subset: CD45RA+ positively selected. The TCR was taken from a man in his late teens or twenties in good health. CDR3 amino acids: CASSLEGGWGGETQYF. In DNA form, the CDR3 reads TGCGCCAGCAGCTTGGAGGGAGGCTGGGGCGGAGAGACCCAGTACTTC.